This TCR beta chain emerged from a study of CD8 T cells in Susac syndrome. CDR3 length: 15 residues. Germline-derived CDR1 and CDR2 are SGHTA and FQGNSA. Trimming pared 2 bases from V and 2 bases from J, leaving 10 bases between. With random hexamers, reverse transcription was performed on about 0.45 to 1 ug of RNA. The method of amplification for TCR beta CDR3 was immunoSEQ multiplex PCR, covering 54 Vbeta and 13 Jbeta. MiXCR, applied by TCRdb to the immunoSEQ multiplex PCR reads, yields one record per CDR3 protein. The sample contains some 120,000 distinct CDR3 sequences, just under 95% of which appear only once. Sequencing of TCR beta was performed on blood CD8+ T cells and on blood CD4+ T cells. The control group consisted of healthy donors matched for age and sex. Isolation of CD8+ and CD4+ T cells was performed negatively, whereas enrichment of TEMRA cells was done by FACS.

V is TRBV7-2 and J is TRBJ1-5, with D unclear. The sequencing input was CD4+ T cells from PBMCs. The receptor's source is a human donor in good health. CDR3: CASSLRESGNQPQHF. The CDR3 DNA sequence: TGTGCCAGCAGCTTAAGGGAGTCGGGCAATCAGCCCCAGCATTTT.